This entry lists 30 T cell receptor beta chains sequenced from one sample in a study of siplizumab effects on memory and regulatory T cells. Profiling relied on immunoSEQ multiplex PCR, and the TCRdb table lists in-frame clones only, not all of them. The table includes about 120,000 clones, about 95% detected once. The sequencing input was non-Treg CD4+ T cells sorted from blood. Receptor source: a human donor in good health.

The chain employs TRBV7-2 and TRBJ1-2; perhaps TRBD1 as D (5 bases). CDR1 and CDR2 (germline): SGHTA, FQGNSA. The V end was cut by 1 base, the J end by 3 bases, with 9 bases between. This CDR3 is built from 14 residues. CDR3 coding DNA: TGTGCCAGCAGCTTAGAAACAGGACACTATGGCTACACCTTC. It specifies CASSLETGHYGYTF.

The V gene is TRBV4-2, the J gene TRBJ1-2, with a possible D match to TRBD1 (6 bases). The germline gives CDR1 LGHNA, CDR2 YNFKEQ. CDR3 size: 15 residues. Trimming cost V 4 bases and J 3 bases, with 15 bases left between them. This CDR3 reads CASSPTGSMDYGYTF. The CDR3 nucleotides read TGTGCCAGCAGCCCCACAGGGTCTATGGACTATGGCTACACCTTC.

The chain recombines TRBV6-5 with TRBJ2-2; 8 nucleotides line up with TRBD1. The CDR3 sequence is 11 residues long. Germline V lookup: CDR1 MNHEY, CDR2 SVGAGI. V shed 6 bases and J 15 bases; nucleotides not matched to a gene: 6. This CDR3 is CASSREGQVFF. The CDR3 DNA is TGTGCCAGCAGCCGTGAGGGACAGGTGTTTTTT.

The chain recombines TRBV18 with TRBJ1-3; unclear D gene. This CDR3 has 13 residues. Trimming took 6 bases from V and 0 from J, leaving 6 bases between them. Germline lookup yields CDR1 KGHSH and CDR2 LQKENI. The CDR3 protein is CASSRDSGNTIYF. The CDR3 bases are TGTGCCAGCTCCCGGGACTCTGGAAACACCATATATTTT.

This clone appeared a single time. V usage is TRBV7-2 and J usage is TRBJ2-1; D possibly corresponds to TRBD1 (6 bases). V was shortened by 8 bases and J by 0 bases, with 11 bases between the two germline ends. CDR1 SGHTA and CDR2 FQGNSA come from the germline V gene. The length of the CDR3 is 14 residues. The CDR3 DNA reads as TGTGCCAGCGTGCAGGGGAGCTCCTACAATGAGCAGTTCTTC. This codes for CASVQGSSYNEQFF.

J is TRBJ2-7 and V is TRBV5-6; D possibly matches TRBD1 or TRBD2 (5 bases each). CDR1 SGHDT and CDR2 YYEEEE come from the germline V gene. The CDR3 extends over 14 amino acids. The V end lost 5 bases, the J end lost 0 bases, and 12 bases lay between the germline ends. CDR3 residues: CASSSWGSSYEQYF. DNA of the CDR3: TGTGCCAGCAGTTCGTGGGGGTCCTCCTACGAGCAGTACTTC.

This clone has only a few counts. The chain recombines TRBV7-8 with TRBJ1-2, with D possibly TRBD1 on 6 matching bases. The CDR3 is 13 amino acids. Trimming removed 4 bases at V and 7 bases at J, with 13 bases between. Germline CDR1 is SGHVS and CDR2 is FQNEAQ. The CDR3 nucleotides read TGTGCCAGCAGCTCCGCAGGGGAGGGTGGCTACACCTTC. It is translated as CASSSAGEGGYTF.

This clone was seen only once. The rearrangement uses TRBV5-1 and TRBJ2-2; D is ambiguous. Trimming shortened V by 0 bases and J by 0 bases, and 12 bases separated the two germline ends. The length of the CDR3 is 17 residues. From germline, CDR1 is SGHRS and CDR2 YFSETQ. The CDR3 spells CASSLDQGVANTGELFF. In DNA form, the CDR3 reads TGCGCCAGCAGCTTGGACCAAGGAGTAGCGAACACCGGGGAGCTGTTTTTT.

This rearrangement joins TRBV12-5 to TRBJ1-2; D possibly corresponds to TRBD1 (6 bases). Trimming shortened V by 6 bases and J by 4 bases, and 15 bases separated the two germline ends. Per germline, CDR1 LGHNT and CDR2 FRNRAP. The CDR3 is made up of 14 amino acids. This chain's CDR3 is CASGLPPGVYGYTF. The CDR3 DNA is TGTGCTAGTGGACTTCCCCCAGGGGTCTATGGCTACACCTTC.

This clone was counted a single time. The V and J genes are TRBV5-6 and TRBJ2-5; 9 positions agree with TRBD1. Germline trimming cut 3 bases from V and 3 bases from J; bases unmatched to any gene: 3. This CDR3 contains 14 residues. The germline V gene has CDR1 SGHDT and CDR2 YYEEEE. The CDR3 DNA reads TGTGCCAGCAGCTCAACAGGGGGCGAAGAGACCCAGTACTTC. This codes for CASSSTGGEETQYF.

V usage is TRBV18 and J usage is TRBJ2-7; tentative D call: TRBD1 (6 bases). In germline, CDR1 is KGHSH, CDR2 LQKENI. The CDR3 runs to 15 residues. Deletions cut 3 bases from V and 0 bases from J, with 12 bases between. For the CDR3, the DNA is TGTGCCAGCTCACCGAGACAGGACAACTCCTACGAGCAGTACTTC. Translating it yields CASSPRQDNSYEQYF. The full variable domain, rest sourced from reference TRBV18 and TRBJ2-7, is NAGVMQNPRHLVRRRGQEARLRCSPMKGHSHVYWYRQLPEEGLKFMVYLQKENIIDESGMPKERFSAEFPKEGPSILRIQQVVRGDSAAYFCASSPRQDNSYEQYFGPGTRLTVT.

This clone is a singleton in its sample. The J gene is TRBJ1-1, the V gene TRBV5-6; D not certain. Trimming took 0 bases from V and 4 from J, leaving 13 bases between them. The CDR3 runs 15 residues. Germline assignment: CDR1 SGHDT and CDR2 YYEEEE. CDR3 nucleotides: TGTGCCAGCAGCTTGGGCTGGGGAGTGGGCACTGAAGCTTTCTTT. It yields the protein CASSLGWGVGTEAFF.

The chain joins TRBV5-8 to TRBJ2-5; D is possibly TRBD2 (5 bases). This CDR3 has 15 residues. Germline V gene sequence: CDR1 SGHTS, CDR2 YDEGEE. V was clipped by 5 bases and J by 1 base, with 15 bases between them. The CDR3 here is CASSPGVGTQETQYF. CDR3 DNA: TGTGCCAGCAGTCCCGGGGTGGGAACCCAAGAGACCCAGTACTTC.

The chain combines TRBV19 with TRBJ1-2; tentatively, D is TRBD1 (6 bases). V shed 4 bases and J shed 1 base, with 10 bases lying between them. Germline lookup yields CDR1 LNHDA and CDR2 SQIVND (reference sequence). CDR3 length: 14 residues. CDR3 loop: CASSRNRVNYGYTF. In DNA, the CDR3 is TGTGCCAGTAGTAGAAACAGGGTTAACTATGGCTACACCTTC.

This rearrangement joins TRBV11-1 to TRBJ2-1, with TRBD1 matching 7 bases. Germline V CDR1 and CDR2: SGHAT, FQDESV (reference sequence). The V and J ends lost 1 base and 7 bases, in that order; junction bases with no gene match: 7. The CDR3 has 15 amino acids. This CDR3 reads CASSLGPSGGNEQFF. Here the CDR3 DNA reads TGTGCCAGCAGCTTAGGACCCTCAGGGGGAAATGAGCAGTTCTTC.

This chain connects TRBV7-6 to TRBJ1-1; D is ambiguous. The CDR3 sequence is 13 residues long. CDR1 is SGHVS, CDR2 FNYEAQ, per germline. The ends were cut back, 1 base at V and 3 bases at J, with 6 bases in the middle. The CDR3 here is CASSLGPDTEAFF. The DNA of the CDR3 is TGTGCCAGCAGCTTAGGGCCTGACACTGAAGCTTTCTTT.

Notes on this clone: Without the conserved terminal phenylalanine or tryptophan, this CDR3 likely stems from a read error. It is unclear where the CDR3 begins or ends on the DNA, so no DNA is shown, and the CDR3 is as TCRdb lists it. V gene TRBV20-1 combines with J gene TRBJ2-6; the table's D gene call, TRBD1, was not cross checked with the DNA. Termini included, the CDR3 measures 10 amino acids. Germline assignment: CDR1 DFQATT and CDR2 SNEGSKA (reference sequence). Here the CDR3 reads CSASRSPLIR.

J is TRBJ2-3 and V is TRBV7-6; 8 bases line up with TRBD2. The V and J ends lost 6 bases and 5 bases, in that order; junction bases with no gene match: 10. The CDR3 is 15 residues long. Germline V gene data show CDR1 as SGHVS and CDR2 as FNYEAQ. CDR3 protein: CASSFLAGFGDTQYF. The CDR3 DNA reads TGTGCCAGCAGTTTTTTAGCGGGGTTTGGAGATACGCAGTATTTT.

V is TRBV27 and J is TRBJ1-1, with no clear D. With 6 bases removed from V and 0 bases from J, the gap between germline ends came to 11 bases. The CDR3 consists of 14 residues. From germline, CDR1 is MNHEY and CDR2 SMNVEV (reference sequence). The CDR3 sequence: CASSRAWLNTEAFF. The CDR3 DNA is TGTGCCAGCAGCCGAGCATGGCTGAACACTGAAGCTTTCTTT.

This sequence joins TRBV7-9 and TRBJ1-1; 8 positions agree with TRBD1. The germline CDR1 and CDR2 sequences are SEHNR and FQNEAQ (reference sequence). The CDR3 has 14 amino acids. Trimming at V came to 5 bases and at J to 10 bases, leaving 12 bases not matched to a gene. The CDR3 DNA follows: TGTGCCAGCAGCCATCCCAGGGGGCCGGGAGGAGCTTTCTTT. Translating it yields CASSHPRGPGGAFF.

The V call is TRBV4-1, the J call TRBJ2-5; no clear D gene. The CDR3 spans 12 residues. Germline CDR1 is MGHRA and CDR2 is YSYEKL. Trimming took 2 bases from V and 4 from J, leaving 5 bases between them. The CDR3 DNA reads TGCGCCAGCAGCCAACCTTTAGAGACCCAGTACTTC. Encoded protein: CASSQPLETQYF.

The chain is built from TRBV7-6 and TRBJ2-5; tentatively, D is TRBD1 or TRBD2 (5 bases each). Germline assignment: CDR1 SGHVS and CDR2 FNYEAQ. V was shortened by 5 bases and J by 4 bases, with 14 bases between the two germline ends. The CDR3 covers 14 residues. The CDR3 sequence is CASSTNQGAETQYF. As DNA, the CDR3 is TGTGCCAGCAGCACCAATCAGGGAGCAGAGACCCAGTACTTC.

CDR3 sequence (DNA): TGTGCCACCCCCCGGGGGGTCGCGGGGGTCGTAGATACGCAGTATTTT. Its protein product is CATPRGVAGVVDTQYF. The chain links TRBV7-9 to TRBJ2-3; 7 bases agree with TRBD2. V lost 10 bases and J lost 5; bases outside the gene matches: 18. Germline V gives CDR1 SEHNR, CDR2 FQNEAQ (reference sequence). CDR3 length: 16 amino acids.

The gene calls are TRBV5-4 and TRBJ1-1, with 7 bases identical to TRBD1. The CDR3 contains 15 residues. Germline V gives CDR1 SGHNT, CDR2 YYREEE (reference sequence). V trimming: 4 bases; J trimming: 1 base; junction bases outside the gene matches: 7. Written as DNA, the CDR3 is TGTGCCAGCAGCGCCAGGGGGACCTGGAACACTGAAGCTTTCTTT. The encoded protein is CASSARGTWNTEAFF.

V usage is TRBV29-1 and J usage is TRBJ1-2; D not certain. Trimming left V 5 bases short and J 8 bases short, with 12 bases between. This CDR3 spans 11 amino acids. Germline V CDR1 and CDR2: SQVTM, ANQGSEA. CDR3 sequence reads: CSVPPDGGYTF. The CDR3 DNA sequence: TGCAGCGTTCCCCCGGATGGGGGCTACACCTTC.

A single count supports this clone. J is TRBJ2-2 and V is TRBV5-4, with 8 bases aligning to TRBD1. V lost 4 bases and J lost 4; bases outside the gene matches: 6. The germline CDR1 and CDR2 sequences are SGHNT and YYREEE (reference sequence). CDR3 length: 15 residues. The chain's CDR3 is CASSPRTGSTGELFF. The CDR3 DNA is TGTGCCAGCAGCCCTCGGACAGGGAGCACCGGGGAGCTGTTTTTT.

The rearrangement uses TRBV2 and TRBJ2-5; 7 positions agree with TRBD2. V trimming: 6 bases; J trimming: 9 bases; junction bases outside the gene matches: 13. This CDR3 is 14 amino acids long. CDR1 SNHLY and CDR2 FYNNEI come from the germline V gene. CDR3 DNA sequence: TGTGCCAGCAGGCCCCCGGTGGGGGGGTCGGCCCAGTACTTC. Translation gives CASRPPVGGSAQYF.

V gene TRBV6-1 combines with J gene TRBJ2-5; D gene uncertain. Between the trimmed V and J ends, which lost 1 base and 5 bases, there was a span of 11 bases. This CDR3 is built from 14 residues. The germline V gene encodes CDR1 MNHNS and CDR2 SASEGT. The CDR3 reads CASSEGGQPETQYF. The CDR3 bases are TGTGCCAGCAGTGAAGGGGGTCAACCGGAGACCCAGTACTTC.

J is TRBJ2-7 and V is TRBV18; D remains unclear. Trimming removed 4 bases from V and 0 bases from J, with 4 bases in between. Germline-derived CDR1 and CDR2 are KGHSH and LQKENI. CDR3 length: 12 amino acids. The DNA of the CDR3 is TGTGCCAGCTCACTCAGCTCCTACGAGCAGTACTTC. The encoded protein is CASSLSSYEQYF.

In DNA form, the CDR3 reads TGTGCCAGTAGGGACAGTTACCCGACTGAAGCTTTCTTT. Protein: CASRDSYPTEAFF. This chain uses TRBV19 with TRBJ1-1; possible D gene TRBD1, 6 bases. This CDR3 spans 13 amino acids. The V end lost 6 bases, the J end lost 5 bases, and 13 bases lay between the germline ends. Germline CDR1 and CDR2: LNHDA and SQIVND (reference sequence). Complete variable domain (other parts from reference TRBV19 and TRBJ1-1): DGGITQSPKYLFRKEGQNVTLSCEQNLNHDAMYWYRQDPGQGLRLIYYSQIVNDFQKGDIAEGYSVSREKKESFPLTVTSAQKNPTAFYLCASRDSYPTEAFFGQGTRLTVV.